This T cell receptor beta chain derives from a study of cytomegalovirus exposure and HLA in healthy donors. Study findings and constraints: Being indistinguishable, some V segments were excluded, TRBV6-2 and TRBV6-3 among them. In vitro, a few CMV-associated chains proved specific for CMV antigens. The study found most TCR sequences rare, yet found some public TCRs in many donors.

There are 14 residues in the CDR3. The V gene's germline CDR1 is MNHEY and CDR2 SMNVEV (reference sequence). The ends were cut back, 3 bases at V and 0 bases at J, with 8 bases in the middle. In the PCR, 60 Vbeta and 13 Jbeta primers were used. Only in-frame clones appear in the TCRdb table, and some are missing; sequencing was by immunoSEQ multiplex PCR. The data show over 150,000 clones, around four fifths seen once. This clone was seen only once. Its specificity is not known. Sequenced: PBMCs. The chain recombines TRBV27 with TRBJ1-2; perhaps TRBD1 as D (6 bases). This TCR came from a woman between 55 and 75 years old in good health and CMV-seropositive. The CDR3 reads CASSFRGANYGYTF. The CDR3 bases are TGTGCCAGCAGTTTCAGGGGAGCTAACTATGGCTACACCTTC.